A single sample gave rise to the 28 T cell receptor beta chains below, sequenced in a study of healthy donors' naive CD4 and CD8 T cells. A linear amplification protocol produced the TCR libraries from around 0.55 ug of total RNA. TCRdb used MiXCR to reprocess the reads, holding one entry per CDR3 protein. The sample records around 180,000 distinct CDR3 sequences, about four fifths being singletons. Source material: naive CD4+ and CD8+ T cells sorted from blood, pooled from several donors. The receptors were sampled from a pool of human donors in good health; the sample pools cells from several healthy donors.

This chain joins TRBV6-2 or TRBV6-3 and TRBJ2-7; D is uncertain. This CDR3 has 14 amino acids. The germline CDR1 and CDR2 sequences are MNHEY and SVGEGT. Trimming removed 0 bases from V and 8 bases from J, with 14 bases in between. The CDR3 bases are TGTGCCAGCAGTTACTCGGCCACCGTCGGAAAGCAGTACTTC. It encodes CASSYSATVGKQYF.

This chain uses TRBV19 with TRBJ1-1; no definite D call. Germline CDR1 and CDR2: LNHDA and SQIVND (reference sequence). Trimming cost V 0 bases and J 11 bases, with 19 bases left between them. This CDR3 spans 15 amino acids. The CDR3 sequence is CASSIDPTIGPGAFF. The DNA of the CDR3 is TGTGCCAGTAGTATAGATCCGACGATCGGGCCCGGTGCTTTCTTT.

This clonotype has only one observation. V is TRBV20-1 and J is TRBJ2-2; TRBD2 matches at 8 bases. The CDR3 contains 14 residues. V gave up 5 bases and J gave up 1 base; unmatched junction bases: 3. Germline CDR1 is DFQATT and CDR2 is SNEGSKA (reference sequence). As DNA, the CDR3 is TGCAGTGCTGGTAGCGGGGTGAACACCGGGGAGCTGTTTTTT. Protein: CSAGSGVNTGELFF.

V usage is TRBV29-1 and J usage is TRBJ1-4; D unresolved. The CDR3 has 12 amino acids. Germline values: CDR1 SQVTM, CDR2 ANQGSEA. V lost 7 bases and J lost 0, with 6 bases in between. As DNA, the CDR3 is TGCAGCGGAAAAACAACTAATGAAAAACTGTTTTTT. Translating gives CSGKTTNEKLFF.

The chain is built from TRBV12-3 or TRBV12-4 and TRBJ1-1; the D gene is possibly TRBD1 (5 bases). The CDR3 has 12 residues. V gave up 4 bases and J gave up 7 bases, with 10 bases separating them. Here the CDR3 reads CASSSGLGEAFF. Here the CDR3 DNA reads TGTGCCAGCAGTTCAGGGTTAGGTGAAGCTTTCTTT.

The chain combines TRBV29-1 with TRBJ2-7, with D tentatively TRBD1 (6 bases). With 2 bases removed from V and 2 bases from J, the gap between germline ends came to 13 bases. The CDR3 is made up of 14 amino acids. In germline, CDR1 is SQVTM, CDR2 ANQGSEA. CDR3 in DNA: TGCAGCGTTGAAATACAGGGTAAACCCTACGAGCAGTACTTC. This sequence encodes CSVEIQGKPYEQYF.

In its sample, this clonotype was seen a few times. The CDR3 region has the DNA TGTGCCAGCTCACCAGACCAAGAGACCCAGTACTTC. This codes for CASSPDQETQYF. The chain links TRBV18 to TRBJ2-5, with D hard to call. The CDR3 covers 12 residues. With 2 bases removed from V and 0 bases from J, the gap between germline ends came to 1 base. From germline, CDR1 is KGHSH and CDR2 LQKENI.

The rearrangement links TRBV11-1 to TRBJ2-1, with a tentative D call TRBD1 (5 bases). V lost 1 base to trimming and J lost 9 bases, with 10 bases between them. Germline V gene sequence: CDR1 SGHAT, CDR2 FQDESV (reference sequence). The CDR3 has 13 residues. The DNA of the CDR3 is TGTGCCAGCAGCTTAGACCAGGGCGGTGAGCAGTTCTTC. Protein sequence: CASSLDQGGEQFF. The variable domain in full, with the rest retrieved from reference TRBV11-1 and TRBJ2-1, is EAEVAQSPRYKITEKSQAVAFWCDPISGHATLYWYRQILGQGPELLVQFQDESVVDDSQLPKDRFSAERLKGVDSTLKIQPAELGDSAMYLCASSLDQGGEQFFGPGTRLTVL.

This clonotype was detected a few times. This rearrangement joins TRBV6-2 or TRBV6-3 to TRBJ2-1; D remains ambiguous. Trimming removed 2 bases from V and 3 bases from J, with 2 bases in between. Per germline, CDR1 MNHEY and CDR2 SVGEGT. The CDR3 covers 12 residues. The CDR3 DNA reads as TGTGCCAGCAGTTACATCTACAATGAGCAGTTCTTC. It translates to CASSYIYNEQFF.

This chain joins TRBV6-2 or TRBV6-3 and TRBJ2-1; 9 nucleotides align to TRBD2. This CDR3 comprises 16 residues. V lost 5 bases, J lost 4 bases, and 9 bases stayed unmatched. Germline CDR1 is MNHEY and CDR2 is SVGEGT. The CDR3 nucleotides read TGTGCCAGCAGTCCAATAGCGGGAGAAGGGTACAATGAGCAGTTCTTC. Its protein is CASSPIAGEGYNEQFF.

This clonotype has just a few counts. The chain uses TRBV20-1 and TRBJ1-2; maybe TRBD1 (5 bases). There are 9 residues in the CDR3. CDR1 DFQATT and CDR2 SNEGSKA come from the germline V gene (reference sequence). DNA of the CDR3: TGCAGCGGGGCCTATGGCTACACCTTC. This gives the protein CSGAYGYTF.

The chain has TRBV7-8 and TRBJ2-1; D not resolved. Deletions cut 8 bases from V and 4 bases from J, with 12 bases between. The CDR3 has 13 residues. In germline, CDR1 is SGHVS, CDR2 FQNEAQ. The CDR3 DNA reads TGTGCCAGCGGAGCCCTGGGGTACAATGAGCAGTTCTTC. It specifies CASGALGYNEQFF.

This sequence joins TRBV19 and TRBJ1-1; 9 bases line up with TRBD1. The CDR3 has 17 residues. Trimming at V came to 4 bases and at J to 5 bases, leaving 14 bases not matched to a gene. Germline CDR1 and CDR2: LNHDA and SQIVND (reference sequence). Here the CDR3 reads CASSKVTGGGGGTEAFF. The CDR3 DNA follows: TGTGCCAGTAGTAAAGTCACAGGGGGCGGCGGCGGGACTGAAGCTTTCTTT.

The sample holds one count of this clonotype. This chain joins TRBV6-5 and TRBJ1-5; D possibly corresponds to TRBD1 (5 bases). Trimming removed 4 bases from V and 4 bases from J, with 11 bases in between. This CDR3 region has 14 residues. CDR1 and CDR2 (germline): MNHEY, SVGAGI. CDR3 DNA: TGTGCCAGCAGTTCCGATCCAGGGAATCAGCCCCAGCATTTT. Translating it yields CASSSDPGNQPQHF.

The chain has TRBV29-1 and TRBJ1-1; D is possibly TRBD1 (5 bases). This CDR3 has 12 residues. Germline V gene sequence: CDR1 SQVTM, CDR2 ANQGSEA. Trimming pared 4 bases from V and 1 base from J, leaving 7 bases between. The CDR3 reads CSVATANTEAFF. The CDR3, as DNA: TGCAGCGTTGCGACAGCGAACACTGAAGCTTTCTTT.

This clonotype was seen a single time. V and J are TRBV27 and TRBJ2-5; 10 bases map to TRBD2. The CDR3 sequence is 16 residues long. The germline V gene has CDR1 MNHEY and CDR2 SMNVEV (reference sequence). The J segment lost 5 bases and the V segment lost 5 bases, leaving 11 bases of the junction unmatched. In nucleotides, the CDR3 is TGTGCCAGCAGTCCCGAGCTAGCGGGAGCGAGCGAGACCCAGTACTTC. Translated: CASSPELAGASETQYF.

V and J are TRBV20-1 and TRBJ2-3; TRBD1 aligns across 9 bases. The trim removed 6 bases at V and 10 bases at J, leaving 5 bases unmatched. The CDR3 length is 11 residues. Germline CDR1 reads DFQATT; CDR2 reads SNEGSKA (reference sequence). The CDR3 reads CSARTGAAQYF. CDR3 coding DNA: TGCAGTGCGCGGACAGGGGCGGCGCAGTATTTT.

There are a few counts of this clonotype. The CDR3 protein is CASSNLMPLWRTSTDTQYF. CDR3 nucleotides: TGTGCCAGCAGTAACCTTATGCCTCTTTGGAGGACTAGCACAGATACGCAGTATTTT. V gene TRBV6-5 combines with J gene TRBJ2-3; the D gene is possibly TRBD2 (5 bases). V was clipped by 5 bases and J by 0 bases, with 24 bases between them. The CDR3 loop spans 19 amino acids. Per the germline V gene, CDR1 is MNHEY and CDR2 is SVGAGI.

This chain joins TRBV29-1 and TRBJ2-6; D not certain. This CDR3 is built from 15 residues. The V end was cut by 2 bases, the J end by 0 bases, with 8 bases between. The V gene's germline CDR1 is SQVTM and CDR2 ANQGSEA. The CDR3 bases are TGCAGCGTTGAAACTCTTATCTCTGGGGCCAACGTCCTGACTTTC. Translating it yields CSVETLISGANVLTF.

This chain uses TRBV19 with TRBJ1-1; TRBD1 might be the D (6 bases). The germline V gene has CDR1 LNHDA and CDR2 SQIVND (reference sequence). V dropped 3 bases and J dropped 1 base, with 9 bases sitting between them. This CDR3 region has 14 residues. CDR3 sequence reads: CASSIPDRNTEAFF. The CDR3, as DNA: TGTGCCAGTAGTATCCCGGACAGGAACACTGAAGCTTTCTTT.

This clonotype was seen only a few times. V is TRBV7-2 and J is TRBJ1-1; 7 bases are a match to TRBD1. V was clipped by 5 bases and J by 3 bases; unmatched bases: 6. The CDR3 loop spans 14 amino acids. Germline-derived CDR1 and CDR2 are SGHTA and FQGNSA. CDR3 sequence: CASSPGQPYTEAFF. The CDR3 region has the DNA TGTGCCAGCAGCCCGGGACAGCCTTACACTGAAGCTTTCTTT.

The chain is built from TRBV27 and TRBJ1-1, with a tentative D call TRBD1 (5 bases). The CDR3 totals 14 residues. Germline V CDR1 and CDR2: MNHEY, SMNVEV (reference sequence). The V gene lost 3 bases and the J gene lost 0 bases, with 8 bases spanning the gap. This CDR3 is CASSFWGMNTEAFF. CDR3 sequence (DNA): TGTGCCAGCAGTTTTTGGGGCATGAACACTGAAGCTTTCTTT.

The genes are TRBV19 and TRBJ2-3, with D perhaps matching TRBD1 (5 bases). The CDR3 sequence is 15 residues long. Trimming took off 7 bases at V and 2 bases at J, with 16 bases between the two ends. The germline V gene encodes CDR1 LNHDA and CDR2 SQIVND (reference sequence). The CDR3 DNA reads TGTGCCAGTAAGATAGGGGTCGATTACACAGATACGCAGTATTTT. Its protein is CASKIGVDYTDTQYF.

The rearrangement links TRBV19 to TRBJ1-5, with a tentative D call TRBD1 (6 bases). This CDR3 is built from 15 residues. Between the trimmed V and J ends, which lost 4 bases and 4 bases, there was a span of 14 bases. CDR1 is LNHDA, CDR2 SQIVND, per germline (reference sequence). For the CDR3, the DNA is TGTGCCAGTAGTAGGGTCGACAGGTCAAATCAGCCCCAGCATTTT. This translates into CASSRVDRSNQPQHF.

The chain has TRBV2 and TRBJ2-2, with a weak D call TRBD1 (6 bases). Germline V CDR1 and CDR2: SNHLY, FYNNEI. The CDR3 extends over 14 amino acids. Trimming pared 4 bases from V and 4 bases from J, leaving 10 bases between. The DNA of the CDR3 is TGTGCCAGCAGTGGTCAGGGGACCACCGGGGAGCTGTTTTTT. Amino acids: CASSGQGTTGELFF.

This sequence joins TRBV30 and TRBJ1-2; D remains unclear. Germline V CDR1 and CDR2: GTSNPN, SVGIG (reference sequence). This CDR3 has 15 amino acids. Deletions cut 0 bases from V and 0 bases from J, with 11 bases between. The CDR3: CAWSVNYEANYGYTF. Written as DNA, the CDR3 is TGTGCCTGGAGTGTAAACTACGAGGCTAACTATGGCTACACCTTC.

This chain links TRBV7-8 with TRBJ1-4; D might be TRBD1 (6 bases). CDR1 SGHVS and CDR2 FQNEAQ come from the germline V gene. The CDR3 is 12 amino acids. V was clipped by 6 bases and J by 13 bases, with 15 bases between them. As DNA, the CDR3 is TGTGCCAGCAGTACTACCGGGACAAGACTGTTTTTT. Translating gives CASSTTGTRLFF.

This rearrangement joins TRBV20-1 to TRBJ2-5; tentative D call: TRBD2 (6 bases). The CDR3 runs to 13 residues. Looked up from germline, CDR1 is DFQATT and CDR2 is SNEGSKA (reference sequence). V lost 1 base to trimming and J lost 2 bases, with 8 bases between them. Here the CDR3 reads CSARGDSQETQYF. The CDR3 DNA sequence: TGCAGTGCTAGAGGGGACTCTCAAGAGACCCAGTACTTC.